Listed here are 32 T cell receptor beta chains from one sample, sequenced in a study of cytomegalovirus exposure and HLA in healthy donors. The PCR had 60 Vbeta and 13 Jbeta primers. Generated by immunoSEQ multiplex PCR, the TCRdb table keeps only in-frame clones and is missing some. The sample has under 250,000 clones. Sequenced material: PBMCs. Source of these receptors: a girl aged 2-10 years in good health and CMV-seropositive.

The CDR3 sequence is CSVVEDRGTDTQYF. CDR3 DNA sequence: TGCAGCGTTGTCGAGGACAGGGGCACAGATACGCAGTATTTT. This sequence joins TRBV29-1 and TRBJ2-3; TRBD1 matches at 8 bases. This CDR3 comprises 14 residues. CDR1 SQVTM and CDR2 ANQGSEA come from the germline V gene. V gave up 4 bases and J gave up 1 base; unmatched junction bases: 4.

The chain employs TRBV5-4 and TRBJ2-5, with D maybe TRBD2 (5 bases). Trimming took 4 bases from V and 3 from J, leaving 22 bases between them. CDR3 length equals 17 residues. Germline values: CDR1 SGHNT, CDR2 YYREEE (reference sequence). The CDR3: CASSQTTLDWTKETQYF. In DNA form, the CDR3 reads TGTGCCAGCAGCCAAACTACCCTGGACTGGACGAAAGAGACCCAGTACTTC.

J is TRBJ2-2 and V is TRBV9; the match to TRBD2 covers 8 bases. Germline values: CDR1 SGDLS, CDR2 YYNGEE. The CDR3 sequence is 18 residues long. V was clipped by 5 bases and J by 2 bases; unmatched bases: 14. The CDR3 bases are TGTGCCAGCAGTGCCCCCGTGGCGGGAGGACTTAACACCGGGGAGCTGTTTTTT. Its protein is CASSAPVAGGLNTGELFF.

The chain's CDR3 is CASSPHLAGMAYEQYF. CDR3 DNA: TGTGCCAGCAGTCCCCACCTAGCGGGAATGGCCTACGAGCAGTACTTC. The V call is TRBV27, the J call TRBJ2-7; 9 bases map to TRBD2. J was trimmed by 2 bases and V by 5 bases; bases with no gene match: 10. CDR1 and CDR2 from the germline V gene are MNHEY and SMNVEV (reference sequence). The length of the CDR3 is 16 residues.

The rearrangement uses TRBV19 and TRBJ2-3; 11 nucleotides align to TRBD2. This CDR3 contains 15 residues. With 4 bases clipped from V and 2 bases from J, the junction kept 2 bases outside the gene matches. Per germline, CDR1 LNHDA and CDR2 SQIVND (reference sequence). The CDR3 here is CASSTGLAVTDTQYF. The CDR3 DNA sequence: TGTGCCAGTAGTACGGGACTAGCGGTCACAGATACGCAGTATTTT.

The chain has TRBV5-8 and TRBJ1-2; D is uncertain. CDR3 size: 13 residues. Germline lookup yields CDR1 SGHTS and CDR2 YDEGEE. V was trimmed by 2 bases and J by 8 bases, leaving 13 bases between them. DNA of the CDR3: TGTGCCAGCAGCTTTAGACGGGCGGGAGGCTACACCTTC. Amino acids: CASSFRRAGGYTF.

The chain recombines TRBV27 with TRBJ2-5, with a weak D call TRBD2 (6 bases). CDR3 length: 15 residues. V lost 4 bases to trimming and J lost 6 bases, with 18 bases between them. CDR1 is MNHEY and CDR2 is SMNVEV in the germline V gene (reference sequence). The CDR3 region is CASSSPGEASKTQYF. Written as DNA, the CDR3 is TGTGCCAGCAGTTCACCGGGAGAGGCATCCAAGACCCAGTACTTC.

The genes are TRBV5-8 and TRBJ1-5; D gene uncertain. V lost 1 base to trimming and J lost 2 bases, with 19 bases between them. Per germline, CDR1 SGHTS and CDR2 YDEGEE. CDR3 size: 18 residues. In DNA form, the CDR3 reads TGTGCCAGCAGCTTGAATCGCCTGGCCGGGTCAGGCAATCAGCCCCAGCATTTT. Translation gives CASSLNRLAGSGNQPQHF.

The rearrangement links TRBV11-2 to TRBJ1-5; D is ambiguous. The CDR3 covers 15 residues. The V end was cut by 5 bases, the J end by 7 bases, with 18 bases between. Germline-derived CDR1 and CDR2 are SGHAT and FQNNGV. The CDR3 DNA reads TGTGCCAGCAGCCCCGGGGATTTTGGAGTGCAGCCCCAGCATTTT. It is translated as CASSPGDFGVQPQHF.

V is TRBV7-8 and J is TRBJ1-2; D might be TRBD1 (5 bases). Trimming took off 5 bases at V and 1 base at J, with 14 bases between the two ends. Germline CDR1 and CDR2: SGHVS and FQNEAQ. The CDR3 extends over 15 amino acids. This chain's CDR3 is CASSPRRGVNYGYTF. DNA for the CDR3: TGTGCCAGCAGCCCTAGGCGGGGGGTTAACTATGGCTACACCTTC.

J is TRBJ2-3 and V is TRBV5-1; tentatively, D is TRBD2 (6 bases). CDR3 length: 14 residues. Germline CDR1 reads SGHRS; CDR2 reads YFSETQ. Between the trimmed V and J ends, which lost 2 bases and 11 bases, there was a span of 18 bases. The CDR3 DNA reads as TGCGCCAGCAGCTTCACGGGGGTGGCAGATTGGCAGTATTTT. It translates to CASSFTGVADWQYF. The full variable domain, rest sourced from reference TRBV5-1 and TRBJ2-3, is KAGVTQTPRYLIKTRGQQVTLSCSPISGHRSVSWYQQTPGQGLQFLFEYFSETQRNKGNFPGRFSGRQFSNSRSEMNVSTLELGDSALYLCASSFTGVADWQYFGPGTRLTVL.

The J gene is TRBJ2-2, the V gene TRBV5-5; D is unresolved. V was pared by 0 bases and J by 13 bases, with 10 bases between. The CDR3 covers 12 residues. Germline CDR1 is SGHKS and CDR2 is YYEKEE (reference sequence). CDR3 sequence (DNA): TGTGCCAGCAGCTTGGTCACAGATACGCTGTTTTTT. Translated, it gives CASSLVTDTLFF.

V gene TRBV28 combines with J gene TRBJ1-2, with 7 bases fitting TRBD1. The CDR3 sequence is 13 residues long. CDR1 is MDHEN, CDR2 SYDVKM, per germline. V was pared by 4 bases and J by 8 bases, with 7 bases of the junction left unmatched. The CDR3 DNA reads TGTGCCAGCAGTTCCTTGGACAGGCGCGGCTACACCTTC. Encoded protein: CASSSLDRRGYTF.

The chain combines TRBV28 with TRBJ2-7, with TRBD1 matching 7 bases. With 7 bases clipped from V and 2 bases from J, the junction kept 8 bases outside the gene matches. The CDR3 contains 14 residues. Germline values: CDR1 MDHEN, CDR2 SYDVKM. In DNA, the CDR3 is TGTGCCAGCACACGCCGGGACAGAGCCTACGAGCAGTACTTC. This translates into CASTRRDRAYEQYF.

The V gene is TRBV7-3, the J gene TRBJ1-1, with 9 bases identical to TRBD1. Germline CDR1 reads SGHTA; CDR2 reads FQGTGA. The trim removed 6 bases at V and 7 bases at J, leaving 15 bases unmatched. The CDR3 length is 16 residues. Here the CDR3 DNA reads TGTGCCAGCAGAGCTCAAAAGGGACAGGGTTTTTGTGAAGCTTTCTTT. This encodes CASRAQKGQGFCEAFF.

The V gene is TRBV9, the J gene TRBJ1-3; D unresolved. The V gene's germline CDR1 is SGDLS and CDR2 YYNGEE. V lost 0 bases, J lost 0 bases, and 7 bases lay in between. The CDR3 sequence is 15 residues long. The CDR3 DNA sequence: TGTGCCAGCAGCGTAGTCGGAGACTCTGGAAACACCATATATTTT. Protein: CASSVVGDSGNTIYF. The entire variable domain, with the rest obtained from reference TRBV9 and TRBJ1-3, is as follows: DSGVTQTPKHLITATGQRVTLRCSPRSGDLSVYWYQQSLDQGLQFLIQYYNGEERAKGNILERFSAQQFPDLHSELNLSSLELGDSALYFCASSVVGDSGNTIYFGEGSWLTVV.

The rearrangement uses TRBV29-1 and TRBJ1-4, with D tentatively TRBD1 (5 bases). The CDR3 sequence is 11 residues long. CDR1 SQVTM and CDR2 ANQGSEA come from the germline V gene. Trimming shortened V by 5 bases and J by 8 bases, and 9 bases separated the two germline ends. Written as DNA, the CDR3 is TGCAGCGTTAGAAAGGGGGAAAAACTGTTTTTT. Translated, it gives CSVRKGEKLFF.

The chain joins TRBV5-1 to TRBJ2-1, with D perhaps TRBD2 (6 bases). Deletions cut 3 bases from V and 6 bases from J, with 19 bases between. The CDR3 sequence is 16 residues long. CDR1 is SGHRS, CDR2 YFSETQ, per germline. The CDR3 protein is CASSSGTSSLSNEQFF. The CDR3 DNA sequence: TGCGCCAGCAGCTCGGGGACTTCCTCGTTAAGCAATGAGCAGTTCTTC.

The rearrangement links TRBV2 to TRBJ2-7; 7 bases map to TRBD2. Germline lookup yields CDR1 SNHLY and CDR2 FYNNEI. Trimming took 7 bases from V and 3 from J; bases not matched to a gene: 12. CDR3 length equals 15 residues. The CDR3 region has the DNA TGTGCCAGCATTGGGGATGGGGACTACCTCTACGAGCAGTACTTC. Translated: CASIGDGDYLYEQYF.

The chain uses TRBV21-1 and TRBJ1-5; the D call TRBD1 from the table was never checked on the DNA. TRBV21-1 is a recognized pseudogene. This CDR3 has 14 residues. Here the CDR3 reads CASSIWDKNQPQHF. CDR3 DNA: TGTGCCAGCAGCATTTGGGACAAAAATCAGCCCCAGCATTTT.

The rearrangement joins TRBV6-5 to TRBJ1-1; D unresolved. The V and J ends lost 5 bases and 3 bases respectively, with 10 bases between them. This CDR3 has 13 amino acids. The germline CDR1 and CDR2 sequences are MNHEY and SVGAGI. CDR3 sequence: CASSEEMDTEAFF. CDR3 nucleotides: TGTGCCAGCAGTGAAGAGATGGACACTGAAGCTTTCTTT.

The chain combines TRBV6-5 with TRBJ2-3; 8 bases align to TRBD2. The CDR3 loop spans 13 amino acids. Germline V gene sequence: CDR1 MNHEY, CDR2 SVGAGI. After removal of 7 bases from V and 3 bases from J, the junction contained 3 bases not matched to a gene. CDR3 in amino acids: CASTVAGTDTQYF. The CDR3 DNA follows: TGTGCCAGCACCGTAGCGGGAACAGATACGCAGTATTTT.

J is TRBJ1-4 and V is TRBV11-2; the D is unclear. The CDR3 extends over 15 amino acids. Trimming cost V 7 bases and J 8 bases, with 20 bases left between them. Looked up from germline, CDR1 is SGHAT and CDR2 is FQNNGV. The CDR3 sequence is CASTSTRAVGEKLFF. As DNA, the CDR3 is TGTGCCAGCACCTCCACGAGGGCGGTGGGAGAAAAACTGTTTTTT.

The chain carries TRBV7-2 and TRBJ2-6; TRBD1 matches 11 bases. CDR1 is SGHTA, CDR2 FQGNSA, per germline. The J segment lost 3 bases and the V segment lost 0 bases, leaving 4 bases of the junction unmatched. This CDR3 contains 18 residues. CDR3 residues: CASSLAGTGGRGANVLTF. CDR3 bases: TGTGCCAGCAGCTTAGCCGGGACAGGGGGTCGTGGGGCCAACGTCCTGACTTTC.

The V call is TRBV7-2, the J call TRBJ2-5; D is possibly TRBD2 (6 bases). Germline V lookup: CDR1 SGHTA, CDR2 FQGNSA. Trimming took off 0 bases at V and 1 base at J, with 12 bases between the two ends. The CDR3 is 16 amino acids. The CDR3 DNA is TGTGCCAGCAGCTTAGCGCGGGGAGGTCGCCAAGAGACCCAGTACTTC. Translation gives CASSLARGGRQETQYF.

This chain uses TRBV9 with TRBJ2-7; 10 nucleotides match TRBD2. CDR1 and CDR2 (germline): SGDLS, YYNGEE. CDR3 length: 15 residues. The V segment lost 4 bases and the J segment 6 bases; nucleotides outside the gene matches: 10. The CDR3 nucleotides are TGTGCCAGCAGCCCCCCCCGAGCGGGAGGGGCCGAGCAGTACTTC. Translation: CASSPPRAGGAEQYF. The full variable domain, its missing parts supplied by reference TRBV9 and TRBJ2-7, is DSGVTQTPKHLITATGQRVTLRCSPRSGDLSVYWYQQSLDQGLQFLIQYYNGEERAKGNILERFSAQQFPDLHSELNLSSLELGDSALYFCASSPPRAGGAEQYFGPGTRLTVT.

The chain uses TRBV6-1 and TRBJ2-7; weak D call: TRBD1 (7 bases). The V end was cut by 1 base, the J end by 4 bases, with 14 bases between. Per germline, CDR1 MNHNS and CDR2 SASEGT. There are 15 residues in the CDR3. This CDR3 reads CASSEVGAGGYEQYF. CDR3 sequence (DNA): TGTGCCAGCAGTGAAGTCGGGGCAGGGGGGTACGAGCAGTACTTC.

The gene calls are TRBV27 and TRBJ1-1, with a possible D match to TRBD1 (5 bases). This CDR3 is built from 14 residues. From germline, CDR1 is MNHEY and CDR2 SMNVEV (reference sequence). V was clipped by 2 bases and J by 5 bases, with 12 bases between them. Written as DNA, the CDR3 is TGTGCCAGCAGTTTAACAGGCGGGAGGACTGAAGCTTTCTTT. Translating it yields CASSLTGGRTEAFF.

The chain uses TRBV2 and TRBJ2-3, with 9 bases that match TRBD1. With V trimmed by 5 bases and J by 0 bases, 6 bases remained unmatched. CDR1 is SNHLY and CDR2 is FYNNEI in the germline V gene. The CDR3 extends over 16 amino acids. Here the CDR3 reads CASSFDRGTSTDTQYF. In nucleotides, the CDR3 is TGTGCCAGCAGTTTCGACAGGGGGACTAGCACAGATACGCAGTATTTT.

The chain carries TRBV11-2 and TRBJ2-3, with TRBD2 as a possible D gene (7 bases). V was trimmed by 5 bases and J by 9 bases, leaving 12 bases between them. This CDR3 spans 12 amino acids. Germline CDR1 is SGHAT and CDR2 is FQNNGV. CDR3 sequence (DNA): TGTGCCAGCAGCCGAAGGGGGGGGACGCAGTATTTT. This sequence encodes CASSRRGGTQYF.

The chain carries TRBV15 and TRBJ1-4; 11 bases match TRBD1. V lost 0 bases to trimming and J lost 0 bases; unmatched junction nucleotides: 3. This CDR3 is 18 amino acids long. The germline V gene has CDR1 LNHNV and CDR2 YYDKDF (reference sequence). In nucleotides, the CDR3 is TGTGCCACCAGCAGAGAGGGACAGGGGGTTGCAACTAATGAAAAACTGTTTTTT. This gives the protein CATSREGQGVATNEKLFF.

The rearrangement links TRBV5-1 to TRBJ2-1; D perhaps matches TRBD2 (5 bases). Deletions cut 7 bases from V and 7 bases from J, with 18 bases between. The CDR3 runs to 14 residues. Germline CDR1 and CDR2: SGHRS and YFSETQ. The CDR3 nucleotides read TGCGCCAGCGACCGGACTCCCCGAGTGAATGAGCAGTTCTTC. This gives the protein CASDRTPRVNEQFF.